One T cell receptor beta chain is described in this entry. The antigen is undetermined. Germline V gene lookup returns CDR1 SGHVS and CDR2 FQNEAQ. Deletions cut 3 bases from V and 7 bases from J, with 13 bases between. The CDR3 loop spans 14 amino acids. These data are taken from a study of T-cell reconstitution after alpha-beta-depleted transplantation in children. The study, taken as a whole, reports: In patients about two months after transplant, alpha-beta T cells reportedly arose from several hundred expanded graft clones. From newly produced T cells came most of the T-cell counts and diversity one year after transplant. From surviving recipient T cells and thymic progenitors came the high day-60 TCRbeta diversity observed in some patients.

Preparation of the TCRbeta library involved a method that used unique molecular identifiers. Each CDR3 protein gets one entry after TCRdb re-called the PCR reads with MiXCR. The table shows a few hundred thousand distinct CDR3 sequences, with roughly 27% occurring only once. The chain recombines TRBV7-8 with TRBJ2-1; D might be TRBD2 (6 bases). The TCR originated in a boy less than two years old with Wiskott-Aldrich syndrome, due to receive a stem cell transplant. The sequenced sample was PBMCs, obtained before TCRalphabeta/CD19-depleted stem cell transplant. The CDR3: CASSFGSFMNEQFF. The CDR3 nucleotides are TGTGCCAGCAGCTTCGGGAGCTTTATGAATGAGCAGTTCTTC.